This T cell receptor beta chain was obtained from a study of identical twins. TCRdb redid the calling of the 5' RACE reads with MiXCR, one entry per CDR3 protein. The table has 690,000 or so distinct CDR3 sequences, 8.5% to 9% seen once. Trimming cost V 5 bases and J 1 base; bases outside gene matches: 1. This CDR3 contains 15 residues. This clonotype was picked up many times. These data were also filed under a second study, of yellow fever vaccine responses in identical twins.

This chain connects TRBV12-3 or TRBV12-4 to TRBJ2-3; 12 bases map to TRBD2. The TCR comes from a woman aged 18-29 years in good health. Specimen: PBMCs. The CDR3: CASSRTSGGTDTQYF. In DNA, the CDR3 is TGTGCCAGCAGTCGGACTAGCGGGGGCACAGATACGCAGTATTTT.